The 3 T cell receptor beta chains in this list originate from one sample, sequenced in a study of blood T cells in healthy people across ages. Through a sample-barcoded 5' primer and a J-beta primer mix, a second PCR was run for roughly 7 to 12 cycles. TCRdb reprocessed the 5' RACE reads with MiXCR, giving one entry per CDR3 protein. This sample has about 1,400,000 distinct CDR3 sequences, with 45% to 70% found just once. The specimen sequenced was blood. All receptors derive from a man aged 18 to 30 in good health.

CDR3 coding DNA: TGTGCCAGCAGCCAAAGTCATGGCTACACCTTC. This gives the protein CASSQSHGYTF. V gene TRBV14 combines with J gene TRBJ1-2; D gene unclear. CDR1 is SGHDN, CDR2 FVKESK, per germline. This CDR3 has 11 amino acids. Deletions cut 2 bases from V and 6 bases from J, with 4 bases between.

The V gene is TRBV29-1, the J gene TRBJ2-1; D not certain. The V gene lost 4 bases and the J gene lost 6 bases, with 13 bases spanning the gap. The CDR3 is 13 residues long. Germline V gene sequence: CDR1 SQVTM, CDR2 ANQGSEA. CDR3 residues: CSVGEALLNEQFF. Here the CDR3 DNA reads TGCAGCGTTGGTGAGGCCCTACTCAATGAGCAGTTCTTC.

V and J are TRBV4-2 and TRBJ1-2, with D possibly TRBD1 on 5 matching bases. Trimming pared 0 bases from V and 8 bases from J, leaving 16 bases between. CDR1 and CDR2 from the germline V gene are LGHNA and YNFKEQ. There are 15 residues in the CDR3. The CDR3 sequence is CASSQDPTGVWGYTF. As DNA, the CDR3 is TGTGCCAGCAGCCAAGATCCAACAGGTGTATGGGGCTACACCTTC.